The 18 T cell receptor beta chains below come from one sample, sequenced in a study of post-analysis software for immune sequencing data. No cognate antigen is known for these TCRs. The authors incorporated unique molecular identifiers into the TCR beta cDNA libraries. TCRdb reprocessed the PCR reads with MiXCR, giving one entry per CDR3 protein. The sample carries approximately 160,000 distinct CDR3 sequences, approximately 30% recorded once. The study, taken as a whole, reports: TRBV segments more frequent in patients than in controls numbered a few and included TRBV5-6, TRBV5-1 and TRBV20-1.

The sequenced material came from blood. The receptors stem from a girl between 10 and 17 years old with multiple sclerosis.

In regard to this clonotype: This may come from a read error, since a much larger clone is one base off. CDR3 sequence: CASSESLLGWDSYNEQFF. The CDR3 DNA sequence: TGTGCCAGCAGTGAATCCCTACTAGGTTGGGACTCCTACAATGAGCAGTTCTTC. The rearrangement joins TRBV25-1 to TRBJ2-1; tentatively, D is TRBD2 (5 bases). Looked up from germline, CDR1 is MGHDK and CDR2 is SYGVNS. This CDR3 has 18 residues. Trimming removed 1 base from V and 0 bases from J, with 16 bases in between.

The genes are TRBV6-6 and TRBJ2-2; D not certain. V lost 7 bases and J 2 bases, leaving 17 bases between the germline ends. This CDR3 has 16 residues. Germline assignment: CDR1 MNHNY and CDR2 SVGAGI (reference sequence). The DNA for the CDR3 is TGTGCCAGCACCCTGGCGAGAGACATCAACACCGGGGAGCTGTTTTTT. This codes for CASTLARDINTGELFF.

This clonotype was seen many times. V is TRBV7-9 and J is TRBJ2-5, with 8 positions matching TRBD1. V lost 1 base, J lost 2 bases, and 3 bases stayed unmatched. Germline CDR1 SEHNR, CDR2 FQNEAQ (reference sequence). This CDR3 comprises 15 residues. The CDR3 protein is CASSLGGTGQETQYF. The CDR3 nucleotides are TGTGCCAGCAGCTTAGGGGGGACAGGTCAAGAGACCCAGTACTTC.

The table lists this clonotype with many counts. This chain joins TRBV9 and TRBJ2-7, with D possibly matching TRBD1 (5 bases). Trimming removed 1 base from V and 0 bases from J, with 11 bases in between. The germline CDR1 and CDR2 sequences are SGDLS and YYNGEE. This CDR3 spans 15 amino acids. The CDR3 nucleotides read TGTGCCAGCAGCGTAAGTTCAGGGCCCTCCTACGAGCAGTACTTC. Protein: CASSVSSGPSYEQYF. Supplemented by reference TRBV9 and TRBJ2-7, the full variable domain reads DSGVTQTPKHLITATGQRVTLRCSPRSGDLSVYWYQQSLDQGLQFLIQYYNGEERAKGNILERFSAQQFPDLHSELNLSSLELGDSALYFCASSVSSGPSYEQYFGPGTRLTVT.

The rearrangement joins TRBV18 to TRBJ1-5, with D perhaps matching TRBD1 (6 bases). V was trimmed by 5 bases and J by 7 bases, leaving 15 bases between them. This CDR3 is 14 amino acids long. In germline, CDR1 is KGHSH, CDR2 LQKENI. The CDR3 protein is CASSKRDKSQPQHF. In DNA form, the CDR3 reads TGTGCCAGCTCAAAAAGGGACAAGTCACAGCCCCAGCATTTT.

This clonotype was observed a handful of times. This sequence joins TRBV5-1 and TRBJ2-2; the match to TRBD1 covers 7 bases. Trimming cost V 4 bases and J 3 bases; bases outside gene matches: 6. The CDR3 runs 15 residues. Looked up from germline, CDR1 is SGHRS and CDR2 is YFSETQ. The CDR3: CASSKGTEYTGELFF. In nucleotides, the CDR3 is TGCGCCAGCAGCAAAGGGACAGAATACACCGGGGAGCTGTTTTTT.

This clonotype has at least ten counts. This sequence joins TRBV20-1 and TRBJ2-7, with TRBD2 identical over 10 bases. This CDR3 has 13 amino acids. From germline, CDR1 is DFQATT and CDR2 SNEGSKA (reference sequence). Trimming removed 3 bases from V and 11 bases from J; junction bases left unmatched: 10. CDR3 sequence (DNA): TGCAGTGCTAGCTCGCTAGCGGGGGTTGAGGAGTACTTC. Translation: CSASSLAGVEEYF.

About this clonotype itself: This may be a read error, as it is one base from a much larger clone. This chain uses TRBV4-1 with TRBJ1-2, with D possibly matching TRBD1 (5 bases). Germline loops: CDR1 MGHRA, CDR2 YSYEKL. The CDR3 covers 19 residues. V lost 3 bases and J lost 1, with 24 bases in between. The CDR3 reads CASSHDETPPGQVNYGYTF. The CDR3 DNA reads as TGCGCCAGCAGCCACGACGAGACTCCTCCGGGGCAGGTTAACTATGGCTACACCTTC.

This clonotype showed up just once. One end of the junction is discordant with germline, which a read error may explain. The chain uses TRBV7-9 and TRBJ1-2, with a weak D call TRBD1 (6 bases). This CDR3 is 15 amino acids long. The germline gives CDR1 SEHNR, CDR2 FQNEAQ (reference sequence). The CDR3 sequence is CASSPPWTVGLGYIF. For the CDR3, the DNA is TGTGCCAGCAGCCCGCCTTGGACAGTAGGACTTGGCTACATCTTC.

The sample holds many counts of this clonotype. This chain joins TRBV12-3 or TRBV12-4 and TRBJ2-7; D unresolved. The CDR3 consists of 15 residues. V lost 7 bases to trimming and J lost 3 bases, with 19 bases between them. The CDR3 sequence: CASTPGRGPDYEQYF. CDR3 DNA: TGTGCCAGCACCCCGGGCCGCGGACCGGACTACGAGCAGTACTTC.

Ten or more counts support this clonotype. The chain carries TRBV20-1 and TRBJ2-3, with 9 bases fitting TRBD2. V lost 5 bases and J lost 5; bases outside the gene matches: 14. This CDR3 region has 16 residues. Germline CDR1 is DFQATT and CDR2 is SNEGSKA (reference sequence). The CDR3 here is CSAYPREAGGGDTQYF. In nucleotides, the CDR3 is TGCAGTGCTTATCCCCGGGAGGCGGGAGGGGGAGATACGCAGTATTTT.

This clonotype was recorded many times. The V call is TRBV29-1, the J call TRBJ2-5, with D perhaps TRBD1 (6 bases). The ends were cut back, 6 bases at V and 0 bases at J, with 20 bases in the middle. CDR1 is SQVTM, CDR2 ANQGSEA, per germline. The CDR3 extends over 16 amino acids. The CDR3 nucleotides read TGCAGCGTCTTCGACAGGTCCTTCGGGTACCAAGAGACCCAGTACTTC. Translation: CSVFDRSFGYQETQYF.

This clonotype has a handful of counts. V usage is TRBV28 and J usage is TRBJ2-7, with a possible D match to TRBD2 (5 bases). V was trimmed by 2 bases and J by 2 bases, leaving 19 bases between them. The CDR3 is 17 amino acids. Germline V gene lookup returns CDR1 MDHEN and CDR2 SYDVKM. The CDR3 region is CASSLLSRASTTYEQYF. The CDR3 DNA sequence: TGTGCCAGCAGTTTACTCTCAAGGGCTAGCACAACCTACGAGCAGTACTTC. Drawing the rest from reference TRBV28 and TRBJ2-7, the complete variable domain is DVKVTQSSRYLVKRTGEKVFLECVQDMDHENMFWYRQDPGLGLRLIYFSYDVKMKEKGDIPEGYSVSREKKERFSLILESASTNQTSMYLCASSLLSRASTTYEQYFGPGTRLTVT.

Regarding this clonotype: An end of the junction does not agree with germline; a read error may underlie this. In nucleotides, the CDR3 is TGTGCCTGCAGCTCTTACGGGAGTCCTGGTACAGATACGCAGTATTTT. Its protein product is CACSSYGSPGTDTQYF. The chain combines TRBV9 with TRBJ2-3; tentative D call: TRBD2 (6 bases). The CDR3 is 16 residues long. Germline-derived CDR1 and CDR2 are SGDLS and YYNGEE.

This clonotype came up a few times. This rearrangement joins TRBV25-1 to TRBJ2-3, with TRBD1 matching 9 bases. Germline CDR1 reads MGHDK; CDR2 reads SYGVNS. The CDR3 is made up of 16 amino acids. V was pared by 6 bases and J by 2 bases, with 9 bases of the junction left unmatched. CDR3 in DNA: TGTGCCAGCAGCGGCCTGGGGGACAGGGTCACAGATACGCAGTATTTT. Protein sequence: CASSGLGDRVTDTQYF. The full variable domain, completed using reference TRBV25-1 and TRBJ2-3, is EADIYQTPRYLVIGTGKKITLECSQTMGHDKMYWYQQDPGMELHLIHYSYGVNSTEKGDLSSESTVSRIRTEHFPLTLESARPSHTSQYLCASSGLGDRVTDTQYFGPGTRLTVL.

V gene TRBV11-2 combines with J gene TRBJ1-4, with TRBD1 matching 7 bases. Looked up from germline, CDR1 is SGHAT and CDR2 is FQNNGV. The CDR3 has 16 residues. V trimming: 6 bases; J trimming: 0 bases; junction bases outside the gene matches: 7. CDR3 region: CASRPGQTSTNEKLFF. The DNA of the CDR3 is TGTGCCAGCAGACCGGGACAGACCTCAACTAATGAAAAACTGTTTTTT.

The rearrangement uses TRBV6-2 or TRBV6-3 and TRBJ2-5; D may be TRBD2 (5 bases). Between the trimmed V and J ends, which lost 2 bases and 11 bases, there was a span of 9 bases. From germline, CDR1 is MNHEY and CDR2 SVGEGT. The CDR3 extends over 11 amino acids. The CDR3 DNA reads TGTGCCAGCAGTTACCTGTGGGAGCAGTACTTC. It codes for CASSYLWEQYF.

This clonotype turned up a few times. The chain employs TRBV29-1 and TRBJ1-1; possible D gene TRBD1, 5 bases. The CDR3 runs to 13 residues. V was shortened by 1 base and J by 5 bases, with 11 bases between the two germline ends. CDR1 is SQVTM, CDR2 ANQGSEA, per germline. CDR3 region: CSVEGGWGTEAFF. The CDR3 nucleotides are TGCAGCGTTGAAGGGGGCTGGGGAACTGAAGCTTTCTTT.